This paragraph reports one T cell receptor beta chain. This entry belongs to a study of technical replicates of blood from a few donors. V lost 5 bases, J lost 2 bases, and 11 bases stayed unmatched. This CDR3 has 17 amino acids. The V gene's germline CDR1 is SGHTA and CDR2 FQGTGA. TCRdb's copy holds only in-frame clones and misses some; the assay was immunoSEQ multiplex PCR. This sample has about 14,000 clones, with roughly 80% found just once. The origin of this receptor is a human donor in good health. The specimen sequenced was PBMCs. This chain links TRBV7-3 with TRBJ2-5; 10 bases fit TRBD2. The CDR3 reads CASSQGAGGPRQETQYF. The CDR3 DNA reads as TGTGCCAGCAGCCAAGGAGCGGGAGGGCCTAGGCAAGAGACCCAGTACTTC.